This T cell receptor beta chain was profiled in a study of blood T cell repertoires in COVID-19. Study-level information: The origin of the acute and convalescent COVID-19 samples was the United States, Italy and Spain. PBMCs, B-cell-depleted T cells, or T cells provided the cDNA or gDNA that made up the material.

This clone has a single count. Clones were read by immunoSEQ multiplex PCR, and TCRdb kept only the in-frame ones, dropping some. Seen here are some 250,000 clones, roughly 87% observed once, and the top ten hold around 0.8%. Germline V CDR1 and CDR2: ENHRY, SYGVKD. The junction had 1 base not matched to a gene; V was cut back by 4 bases and J by 0 bases. The CDR3 sequence is 16 residues long. The V gene is TRBV10-3, the J gene TRBJ2-6; 9 positions agree with TRBD2. The receptor comes from a woman aged 25 to 45 with acute or convalescent COVID-19. Specimen: peripheral blood. The DNA for the CDR3 is TGTGCCATCAGTGCTAGCGGGACCTCTGGGGCCAACGTCCTGACTTTC. Protein: CAISASGTSGANVLTF.